Included here is one TCR beta chain sequence, with context. Its cognate antigen is unknown. The sample comes from a study of cytomegalovirus exposure and HLA in healthy donors. Whole-study results and caveats: The tendency of first-cohort TCR clusters to co-occur in the roughly 120 validation repertoires was identified by a subsequent analysis. Under in vitro conditions, a few CMV-associated chains were confirmed as specific for CMV antigens. Some TCR beta chains (roughly 150 of them) were listed as cytomegalovirus-associated.

Germline V gene data show CDR1 as WSHSY and CDR2 as SAAADI. The CDR3 sequence is 13 residues long. V lost 5 bases to trimming and J lost 0 bases, with 8 bases between them. TCRdb's copy holds only in-frame clones and misses some; the assay was immunoSEQ multiplex PCR. In the table there are more than 95,000 clones, around 88% of which are singletons. The V and J genes are TRBV10-2 and TRBJ2-7, with D possibly TRBD1 on 5 matching bases. The receptor was derived from a man between 18 and 35 years old in good health and CMV-seronegative. Sequenced sample: PBMCs. The CDR3 nucleotides read TGCGCCAGCAGTCCGACAGTCTCCTACGAGCAGTACTTC. This translates into CASSPTVSYEQYF.